This T cell receptor (beta chain) originates from a study of blood T cell repertoires in COVID-19. Study background: Both acute and convalescent COVID-19 samples were obtained from the United States, Italy and Spain. The cDNA or gDNA used as material had been derived from T cells, B-cell-depleted T cells, or PBMCs.

Under the authors' procedure: Amplification of reference gene primers was used by the study to estimate nucleated cell counts. Profiled with immunoSEQ multiplex PCR; TCRdb holds only in-frame clones, not every one. V and J calls and clone size are as listed in that table; D and trimming were resolved from the DNA. Of 100,000 to 150,000 clones in the sample, about 83% were seen once. CDR3 length: 16 amino acids. Trimming shortened V by 4 bases and J by 4 bases, and 14 bases separated the two germline ends. From germline, CDR1 is LGHDT and CDR2 YNNKEL (reference sequence). The rearrangement joins TRBV3-1 (or the pseudogene TRBV3-2) to TRBJ1-6; TRBD1 might be the D (5 bases). Sequencing used peripheral blood. This sequence originates from a man in his 70s with acute or convalescent COVID-19. This CDR3 is CASSPRGEIYNSPLHF. For the CDR3, the DNA is TGTGCCAGCAGCCCCCGGGGGGAAATATATAATTCACCCCTCCACTTT.